These 5 T cell receptor beta chains came from one sample sequenced in a study of blood T cell repertoires in COVID-19. TCRdb's copy holds only in-frame clones and misses some; the assay was immunoSEQ multiplex PCR. The data hold 95,000 or so clones, with 70% to 90% observed a single time. The sequencing sample was made of peripheral blood. The receptors originated from a human donor in a cohort sampled during active COVID-19.

This clone came up once. The chain links TRBV7-9 to TRBJ2-7; 9 bases fit TRBD2. The CDR3 sequence is 14 residues long. V dropped 4 bases and J dropped 0; count of bases not matched to a gene: 1. CDR1 SEHNR and CDR2 FQNEAQ come from the germline V gene (reference sequence). CDR3 nucleotide sequence: TGTGCCAGCAGCTCAGCGGGGGGCTCCTACGAGCAGTACTTC. Translated: CASSSAGGSYEQYF.

The chain carries TRBV28 and TRBJ1-6; D is unresolved. The CDR3 covers 14 residues. Trimming stripped 1 base from V and 3 bases from J, with 4 bases between. CDR1 and CDR2 from the germline V gene are MDHEN and SYDVKM. The CDR3 DNA is TGTGCCAGCAGTTTATCAGGCTATAATTCACCCCTCCACTTT. It specifies CASSLSGYNSPLHF.

This chain links TRBV15 with TRBJ2-7, with 7 bases identical to TRBD2. Germline CDR1 and CDR2: LNHNV and YYDKDF (reference sequence). V was pared by 0 bases and J by 1 base, with 6 bases of the junction left unmatched. CDR3 length equals 16 residues. CDR3 loop: CATSRDTSVSSYEQYF. The CDR3 DNA sequence: TGTGCCACCAGCAGAGACACTAGCGTGTCTTCCTACGAGCAGTACTTC.

The chain joins TRBV12-3 or TRBV12-4 to TRBJ1-1; D gene unclear. The germline V and J ends were trimmed by 6 bases and 1 base, with 9 bases remaining between them. The CDR3 extends over 13 amino acids. The CDR3 DNA reads as TGTGCCAGCAGGGGCGTCCCGAACACTGAAGCTTTCTTT. It specifies CASRGVPNTEAFF.

The chain links TRBV5-4 to TRBJ2-5; D ambiguous. The CDR3 has 19 residues. V was pared by 4 bases and J by 2 bases, with 27 bases between. Germline V gene sequence: CDR1 SGHNT, CDR2 YYREEE (reference sequence). The CDR3 reads CASSPFLSLAFDSQETQYF. The CDR3 DNA reads TGTGCCAGCAGCCCGTTCCTGTCTTTGGCTTTCGATTCTCAAGAGACCCAGTACTTC.